This TCR beta chain was observed in a study of cytomegalovirus exposure and HLA in healthy donors. Study findings and constraints: Segments of the TCR beta V type were, in most cases, productive about 87% or about 30% of the time in an earlier analysis. In the analysis, some V segments, TRBV6-2 and TRBV6-3 included, were excluded as indistinguishable. An analysis that came later showed most CMV-associated TCR beta chains appearing HLA-restricted.

Germline V lookup: CDR1 SGHDT, CDR2 YYEEEE. The CDR3 has 17 amino acids. J was trimmed by 7 bases and V by 4 bases; bases with no gene match: 12. Concerning this clone: Its specificity is unknown.

PCR involved 60 Vbeta and 13 Jbeta primers. Repertoires were generated with immunoSEQ multiplex PCR, while TCRdb's copy carries only in-frame clones and drops some. Among over 200,000 clones listed, around 80% were seen once. The J gene is TRBJ2-1, the V gene TRBV5-6; 12 bases map to TRBD2. The sequenced material came from PBMCs. The sequence was obtained from a male donor in good health and CMV-seronegative. This CDR3 is CASSAPLTSGRGNEQFF. The DNA of the CDR3 is TGTGCCAGCAGCGCTCCACTGACTAGCGGGAGAGGGAATGAGCAGTTCTTC.